This is a list of T cell receptor beta chains from one sample in a study of quantifying T cell responses using KT2 cells. Using its own MiXCR run on the UMI-ligation and nested PCR reads, TCRdb lists one record per CDR3 protein. The repertoire has 30,000 or so distinct CDR3 sequences, approximately 6.8% of them found once; the top ten carry approximately 14%. Source material: PBMCs spiked with cells of the T cell clone KT2. The origin of the receptors is a human donor. The CDR3 runs from the conserved cysteine through the conserved F or W. A D gene is named only where the DNA matches it firmly. Not all rows give a size; the values are once, few, many and, for expanded clones, a class.

v_gene	d_gene	j_gene	abundance	CDR3aa	CDR3nt
TRBV24-1	.	TRBJ1-5	many	CATSEVSYSNQPQHF	TGTGCCACCAGTGAAGTCAGCTATAGCAATCAGCCCCAGCATTTT
TRBV20-1	TRBD1	TRBJ1-5	many	CSARVGGTGDQPQHF	TGCAGTGCTAGAGTAGGGGGGACAGGGGATCAGCCCCAGCATTTT
TRBV24-1	.	TRBJ2-7	many	CATSAGDFSYEQYF	TGTGCCACCAGTGCGGGGGACTTCTCCTACGAGCAGTACTTC
TRBV7-2	TRBD1	TRBJ1-4	many	CASSSRPRTGDEKLFF	TGTGCCAGCAGCTCCAGGCCGCGGACAGGGGATGAAAAACTGTTTTTT
TRBV29-1	.	TRBJ2-5	many	CSVASDFGETQYF	TGCAGCGTTGCTTCGGATTTTGGGGAGACCCAGTACTTC
TRBV6-6	.	TRBJ1-6	many	CASSYGSAARRSPLHF	TGTGCCAGCAGTTACGGGTCCGCCGCCAGGCGTTCACCCCTCCACTTT
TRBV12-3/TRBV12-4	.	TRBJ2-3	few	CASSFGTQGYF	TGTGCCAGCAGTTTTGGAACACAGGGGTATTTT
TRBV2	TRBD2	TRBJ2-7	few	CASSRSPGTSGSYEQYF	TGTGCCAGCAGCCGAAGCCCGGGGACTAGCGGGAGTTACGAGCAGTACTTC
TRBV7-9	.	TRBJ2-7	many	CASSFGGEQYF	TGTGCCAGCAGCTTCGGGGGCGAGCAGTACTTC
TRBV24-1	.	TRBJ2-1	.	CATGLDGYNEQFF	TGTGCCACCGGCTTGGACGGATACAATGAGCAGTTCTTC
TRBV20-1	TRBD2	TRBJ2-1	many	CSSLGGSSYNEQFF	TGCTCCTCTCTTGGCGGGAGCTCCTACAATGAGCAGTTCTTC
TRBV10-3	TRBD2	TRBJ2-3	.	CAISEGLAASITDTQYF	TGTGCCATCAGTGAGGGACTAGCGGCCTCCATCACAGATACGCAGTATTTT
TRBV10-1	TRBD1	TRBJ2-3	.	CASSEHRGGTDTQYF	TGCGCCAGCAGTGAGCACAGGGGAGGCACAGATACGCAGTATTTT
TRBV21-1	.	TRBJ1-3	.	CASSIGRVGTGNTIYF	.
TRBV13	TRBD2	TRBJ2-7	few	CASSSGLAMGEQYF	TGTGCCAGCAGCTCCGGACTAGCGATGGGCGAGCAGTACTTC
TRBV5-6	TRBD1	TRBJ2-1	many	CASRRTGGRSEQFF	TGTGCCAGCAGGAGGACAGGGGGCAGGAGTGAGCAGTTCTTC
TRBV29-1	TRBD1	TRBJ1-5	many	CSVQDRANQPQHF	TGCAGCGTTCAAGACAGGGCCAATCAGCCCCAGCATTTT
TRBV9	.	TRBJ2-5	many	CASSVDGGPGETQYF	TGTGCCAGCAGCGTAGATGGGGGCCCGGGGGAGACCCAGTACTTC
TRBV7-6	TRBD2	TRBJ2-7	many	CASSRAMGGGRADYEQYF	TGTGCCAGCAGCCGGGCAATGGGCGGGGGAAGGGCTGATTACGAGCAGTACTTC
TRBV29-1	.	TRBJ1-5	many	CSVADSNQPQHF	TGCAGCGTTGCGGACAGCAATCAGCCCCAGCATTTT
TRBV20-1	TRBD1	TRBJ2-2	many	CSARYSDRGKGTGELFF	TGCAGTGCTAGGTACTCGGACAGGGGCAAAGGCACCGGGGAGCTGTTTTTT
TRBV5-1	.	TRBJ2-1	many	CASSFGQGPYNEQFF	TGCGCCAGCAGCTTTGGGCAGGGACCCTACAATGAGCAGTTCTTC
TRBV18	.	TRBJ2-4	many	CASSTGADIQYF	TGTGCCAGCTCGACTGGGGCCGACATTCAGTACTTC
TRBV7-3	.	TRBJ2-7	many	CASSLKAGPYEQYF	TGTGCCAGCAGCTTAAAGGCTGGGCCCTACGAGCAGTACTTC
TRBV2	.	TRBJ2-7	few	CASRIGQPGSYEQYF	TGTGCCAGCAGAATAGGACAGCCAGGCTCCTACGAGCAGTACTTC
TRBV12-3/TRBV12-4	.	TRBJ1-5	.	CASTNWSGPQHF	TGTGCCAGCACCAATTGGTCGGGGCCCCAGCATTTT
TRBV10-1	.	TRBJ1-1	.	CASSESVPEFRTEAFF	TGCGCCAGCAGTGAGTCAGTTCCCGAGTTTCGGACTGAAGCTTTCTTT
TRBV2	TRBD2	TRBJ2-7	many	CASTTSGGYEQYF	TGTGCCAGTACCACTAGCGGGGGCTACGAGCAGTACTTC
TRBV12-3/TRBV12-4	.	TRBJ1-2	many	CASTLSETNGYTF	TGTGCCAGCACCCTTTCGGAGACAAATGGCTACACCTTC
TRBV7-9	.	TRBJ2-3	few	CASSSKWADTQYF	TGTGCCAGCAGCTCTAAGTGGGCAGATACGCAGTATTTT
TRBV9	TRBD2	TRBJ2-1	many	CASSPGLAGGLGHEQFF	TGTGCCAGCAGCCCAGGACTAGCGGGGGGGCTTGGCCATGAGCAGTTCTTC
TRBV24-1	.	TRBJ2-1	few	CATSDFGTGGKYNEQFF	TGTGCCACCAGTGATTTTGGGACCGGGGGCAAGTACAATGAGCAGTTCTTC
TRBV29-1	.	TRBJ2-5	few	CSVDRGNQETQYF	TGCAGCGTTGATAGGGGGAACCAAGAGACCCAGTACTTC
TRBV5-6	TRBD2	TRBJ2-3	.	CASSLTSGRPAQTDTQYF	TGTGCCAGCAGCTTAACAAGCGGGAGACCCGCGCAGACAGATACGCAGTATTTT
TRBV3-1	TRBD1	TRBJ1-6	medium-sized	CASSHGQVNSPLHF	TGTGCCAGCAGCCACGGACAGGTGAATTCACCCCTCCACTTT
TRBV12-3/TRBV12-4	TRBD2	TRBJ2-3	.	CASSLGLAGTQYF	TGTGCCAGCAGTCTCGGACTAGCGGGGACGCAGTATTTT
TRBV2	TRBD2	TRBJ2-5	.	CASSLSGGLETQYF	TGTGCCAGCAGTCTTAGCGGGGGGTTAGAGACCCAGTACTTC
TRBV6-4	TRBD2	TRBJ2-3	.	CASSKTSGGTDTQYF	TGTGCCAGCAGTAAGACTAGCGGGGGCACAGATACGCAGTATTTT
TRBV12-3/TRBV12-4	.	TRBJ2-3	few	CASSFGRGGTDTQYF	TGTGCCAGCAGTTTCGGGCGGGGAGGCACAGATACGCAGTATTTT
TRBV5-1	TRBD2	TRBJ2-7	many	CASSLDSGRDEQYF	TGCGCCAGCAGCTTGGACAGTGGGAGGGACGAGCAGTACTTC
TRBV7-8	.	TRBJ1-2	many	CASSLFRTQDPSGYTF	TGTGCCAGCAGCTTATTCCGGACACAAGACCCCTCCGGCTACACCTTC
TRBV3-1	.	TRBJ2-5	many	CASSQETGRETQYF	TGTGCCAGCAGCCAAGAGACGGGCAGGGAGACCCAGTACTTC
TRBV9	TRBD1	TRBJ1-3	few	CASSGQGGTGNTIYF	TGTGCCAGCAGCGGACAGGGCGGGACTGGAAACACCATATATTTT
TRBV19	TRBD1	TRBJ1-2	many	CASRTPGTDYGYTF	TGTGCCAGTAGGACGCCGGGGACAGACTATGGCTACACCTTC
TRBV2	.	TRBJ1-6	few	CASSPRDGNSPLHF	TGTGCCAGCAGTCCCCGGGACGGTAATTCACCCCTCCACTTT
TRBV6-6	TRBD2	TRBJ2-5	many	CASSYLSGGKTQYF	TGTGCCAGCAGTTATCTTAGCGGGGGAAAGACCCAGTACTTC
TRBV28	.	TRBJ2-1	few	CASLPGTPYNEQFF	TGTGCCAGCCTTCCCGGGACCCCATACAATGAGCAGTTCTTC
TRBV13	TRBD1	TRBJ1-1	.	CASSRTGTGGPLVPSTEAFF	TGTGCCAGCAGCCGGACCGGGACAGGGGGCCCGCTGGTACCGAGCACTGAAGCTTTCTTT
TRBV10-3	.	TRBJ1-1	many	CAISESTREAFF	TGTGCCATCAGTGAGTCGACACGTGAAGCTTTCTTT
TRBV4-3	TRBD2	TRBJ2-3	.	CASSRGTSGLATDTQYF	TGCGCCAGCAGCCGCGGGACTAGCGGGTTAGCCACAGATACGCAGTATTTT
TRBV27	.	TRBJ2-5	many	CASSTGLPGTQYF	TGTGCCAGCAGTACGGGACTCCCGGGGACCCAGTACTTC
TRBV4-1	.	TRBJ2-3	few	CASSPFTDTQYF	TGCGCCAGCAGCCCGTTCACAGATACGCAGTATTTT
TRBV15	.	TRBJ1-1	many	CATSRDPEGLKAFF	TGTGCCACCAGCAGAGATCCCGAAGGGCTAAAAGCTTTCTTT
TRBV20-1	TRBD2	TRBJ2-7	.	CSARDVAGGPSYEQYF	TGCAGTGCTAGAGATGTAGCGGGGGGGCCGAGTTACGAGCAGTACTTC